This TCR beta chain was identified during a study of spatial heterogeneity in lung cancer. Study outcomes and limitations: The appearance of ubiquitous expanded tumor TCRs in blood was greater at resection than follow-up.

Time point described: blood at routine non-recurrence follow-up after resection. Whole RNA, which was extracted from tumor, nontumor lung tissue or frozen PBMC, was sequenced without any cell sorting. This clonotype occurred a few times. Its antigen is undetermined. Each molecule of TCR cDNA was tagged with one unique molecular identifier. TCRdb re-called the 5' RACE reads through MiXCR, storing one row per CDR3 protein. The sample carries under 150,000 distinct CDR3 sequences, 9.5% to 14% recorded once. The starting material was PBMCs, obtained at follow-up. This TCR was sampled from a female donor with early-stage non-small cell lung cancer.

CDR3 DNA sequence: TGTGCCAGCCGGTGGGGGGCTAGCACCGGGGAGCTGTTTTTT. Encoded protein: CASRWGASTGELFF. The rearrangement joins TRBV9 to TRBJ2-2; D is tentatively TRBD1 or TRBD2 (6 bases each). The CDR3 length is 14 residues. The ends were cut back, 7 bases at V and 4 bases at J, with 14 bases in the middle. Germline V gives CDR1 SGDLS, CDR2 YYNGEE. Drawing the rest from reference TRBV9 and TRBJ2-2, the complete variable domain is DSGVTQTPKHLITATGQRVTLRCSPRSGDLSVYWYQQSLDQGLQFLIQYYNGEERAKGNILERFSAQQFPDLHSELNLSSLELGDSALYFCASRWGASTGELFFGEGSRLTVL.